The sequence of this T cell receptor (beta chain) was determined in a study of OX40 agonist ivuxolimab in advanced cancers. The CDR3 spans 15 residues. The V and J ends lost 0 bases and 4 bases, in that order; junction bases with no gene match: 1. Germline V gives CDR1 SGHRS, CDR2 YFSETQ. Clones were sequenced by immunoSEQ multiplex PCR, and TCRdb holds only the in-frame ones, with some missing. The table lists more than 70,000 clones, about four fifths of them singletons. This TCR was recovered from an adult with an advanced solid tumor such as melanoma, head and neck, liver or kidney cancer. The sample was CD4+ or CD8+ T cells sorted from blood, taken in a trial of the OX40 agonist ivuxolimab. The chain combines TRBV5-1 with TRBJ1-5; TRBD1 aligns across 10 bases. CDR3 sequence (DNA): TGCGCCAGCAGCTTGGGACAGGGGGCGAATCAGCCCCAGCATTTT. Amino acid sequence: CASSLGQGANQPQHF.